Below, 26 T cell receptor beta chains from the same sample are listed, as sequenced in a study of blood T cell repertoires in COVID-19. Data came from immunoSEQ multiplex PCR; TCRdb stores just in-frame clones and leaves some out. Of roughly 62,000 clones listed, approximately 84% are singletons. The sequenced material came from peripheral blood. The source of these receptors is a human donor in a cohort sampled during active COVID-19.

V is TRBV2 and J is TRBJ1-1, with 8 bases aligning to TRBD1. Germline lookup yields CDR1 SNHLY and CDR2 FYNNEI. Trimming took 8 bases from V and 5 from J; bases not matched to a gene: 7. The CDR3 has 13 residues. CDR3 protein: CASAPRGLTEAFF. The CDR3 DNA is TGTGCCAGCGCCCCCAGGGGGCTTACTGAAGCTTTCTTT. The complete variable domain, with remaining parts taken from reference TRBV2 and TRBJ1-1, reads EPEVTQTPSHQVTQMGQEVILRCVPISNHLYFYWYRQILGQKVEFLVSFYNNEISEKSEIFDDQFSVERPDGSNFTLKIRSTKLEDSAMYFCASAPRGLTEAFFGQGTRLTVV.

The chain links TRBV29-1 to TRBJ1-5, with 9 bases aligning to TRBD1. In germline, CDR1 is SQVTM, CDR2 ANQGSEA. After removal of 6 bases from V and 5 bases from J, the junction contained 2 bases not matched to a gene. The CDR3 has 12 amino acids. The CDR3 is CSVGQGDQPQHF. In DNA form, the CDR3 reads TGCAGCGTGGGACAGGGAGATCAGCCCCAGCATTTT. The variable domain in full, completed from reference TRBV29-1 and TRBJ1-5, reads SAVISQKPSRDICQRGTSLTIQCQVDSQVTMMFWYRQQPGQSLTLIATANQGSEATYESGFVIDKFPISRPNLTFSTLTVSNMSPEDSSIYLCSVGQGDQPQHFGDGTRLSIL.

The J gene is TRBJ2-6, the V gene TRBV30, with D possibly TRBD2 on 6 matching bases. The CDR3 has 18 amino acids. Germline V lookup: CDR1 GTSNPN, CDR2 SVGIG (reference sequence). The germline V and J ends were trimmed by 2 bases and 0 bases, with 17 bases remaining between them. This chain's CDR3 is CAWSSKGTRVSGANVLTF. As DNA, the CDR3 is TGTGCCTGGAGTTCCAAGGGGACTCGGGTCTCTGGGGCCAACGTCCTGACTTTC.

The rearrangement links TRBV5-5 to TRBJ2-7; D is perhaps TRBD1 (6 bases). CDR3 size: 14 residues. Germline CDR1 SGHKS, CDR2 YYEKEE (reference sequence). With 0 bases removed from V and 2 bases from J, the gap between germline ends came to 9 bases. The CDR3 loop reads CASSLEGQTYEQYF. The CDR3 nucleotides are TGTGCCAGCAGCTTGGAAGGACAGACCTACGAGCAGTACTTC.

V usage is TRBV10-3 and J usage is TRBJ2-7, with 8 bases that match TRBD2. Germline-derived CDR1 and CDR2 are ENHRY and SYGVKD. V gave up 4 bases and J gave up 3 bases; unmatched junction bases: 2. The CDR3 extends over 13 amino acids. The DNA of the CDR3 is TGTGCCATCAGTGTCGCGGGAGGCTACGAGCAGTACTTC. It translates to CAISVAGGYEQYF.

The chain uses TRBV24-1 and TRBJ2-2; possible D gene TRBD2, 6 bases. V shed 3 bases and J shed 6 bases, with 16 bases lying between them. The germline gives CDR1 KGHDR, CDR2 SFDVKD. The CDR3 totals 16 residues. The CDR3 region has the DNA TGTGCCACCAGTGATAAAGGAACTAGCCATTCCGGGGAGCTGTTTTTT. Amino acid sequence: CATSDKGTSHSGELFF.

This sequence joins TRBV12-3 or TRBV12-4 and TRBJ1-1; possibly TRBD1 for D (5 bases). CDR3 length: 13 residues. Trimming removed 5 bases at V and 4 bases at J, with 11 bases between. The CDR3 DNA follows: TGTGCCAGCAGTGCAGGGAGGAGCACTGAAGCTTTCTTT. It is translated as CASSAGRSTEAFF.

The V and J genes are TRBV7-9 and TRBJ2-5; weak D call: TRBD2 (6 bases). The ends were cut back, 5 bases at V and 1 base at J, with 17 bases in the middle. Germline V gene lookup returns CDR1 SEHNR and CDR2 FQNEAQ (reference sequence). CDR3 size: 16 residues. CDR3: CASSPAGHRVQETQYF. The CDR3 nucleotides read TGTGCCAGCAGCCCCGCGGGGCACCGTGTCCAAGAGACCCAGTACTTC.

The chain combines TRBV6-5 with TRBJ1-1; no reliable D call. The CDR3 contains 15 residues. Trimming pared 6 bases from V and 6 bases from J, leaving 20 bases between. Germline V gene sequence: CDR1 MNHEY, CDR2 SVGAGI. CDR3 DNA sequence: TGTGCCAGCAGACCAAGCCTCGGAGCTTTAGCTGAAGCTTTCTTT. This sequence encodes CASRPSLGALAEAFF.

The chain employs TRBV5-5 and TRBJ2-5, with TRBD1 matching over 7 bases. The CDR3 is 15 residues long. Trimming cost V 1 base and J 3 bases; bases outside gene matches: 6. Germline-derived CDR1 and CDR2 are SGHKS and YYEKEE (reference sequence). CDR3 residues: CASSLLGTEEETQYF. CDR3 DNA sequence: TGTGCCAGCAGCTTGTTGGGGACAGAAGAAGAGACCCAGTACTTC.

The V call is TRBV7-9, the J call TRBJ2-5; a weak D match, TRBD1 (6 bases). V was pared by 2 bases and J by 4 bases, with 20 bases between. Germline CDR1 is SEHNR and CDR2 is FQNEAQ (reference sequence). The CDR3 is 17 amino acids. CDR3 coding DNA: TGTGCCAGCAGCTTAAGCTTTACTCCCGGGACAAGAGAGACCCAGTACTTC. It translates to CASSLSFTPGTRETQYF. Supplemented by reference TRBV7-9 and TRBJ2-5, the full variable domain reads DTGVSQNPRHKITKRGQNVTFRCDPISEHNRLYWYRQTLGQGPEFLTYFQNEAQLEKSRLLSDRFSAERPKGSFSTLEIQRTEQGDSAMYLCASSLSFTPGTRETQYFGPGTRLLVL.

In nucleotides, the CDR3 is TGTGCCAGCAGTTTTGAGCAGCGCCAAGAGACCCAGTACTTC. Its protein product is CASSFEQRQETQYF. This chain links TRBV28 with TRBJ2-5; D uncertain. The CDR3 spans 14 residues. Germline CDR1 reads MDHEN; CDR2 reads SYDVKM. With 3 bases removed from V and 1 base from J, the gap between germline ends came to 9 bases. Drawing the rest from reference TRBV28 and TRBJ2-5, the complete variable domain is DVKVTQSSRYLVKRTGEKVFLECVQDMDHENMFWYRQDPGLGLRLIYFSYDVKMKEKGDIPEGYSVSREKKERFSLILESASTNQTSMYLCASSFEQRQETQYFGPGTRLLVL.

The J gene is TRBJ2-7, the V gene TRBV10-1, with TRBD2 matching over 8 bases. CDR3 size: 15 residues. V lost 3 bases, J lost 1 base, and 5 bases stayed unmatched. Germline V gene data show CDR1 as WNHNN and CDR2 as SYGVQD (reference sequence). CDR3 nucleotide sequence: TGCGCCAGCAGTGACCAGCGGGAGAATTCCTACGAGCAGTACTTC. Translation gives CASSDQRENSYEQYF.

This clone was detected once. The CDR3 reads CASSLRDEQYF. The CDR3 coding sequence is TGTGCCAGCAGTTTAAGAGACGAGCAGTACTTC. The chain couples TRBV12-3 or TRBV12-4 to TRBJ2-7, with D hard to call. Trimming stripped 2 bases from V and 5 bases from J, with 4 bases between. This CDR3 spans 11 amino acids.

The V call is TRBV13, the J call TRBJ2-3, with 11 bases identical to TRBD2. The CDR3 consists of 16 residues. In germline, CDR1 is PRHDT, CDR2 FYEKMQ (reference sequence). V was pared by 4 bases and J by 5 bases, with 8 bases of the junction left unmatched. CDR3 protein: CASSYDSGRARDTQYF. CDR3 nucleotide sequence: TGTGCCAGCAGCTACGATAGCGGGAGGGCCAGAGATACGCAGTATTTT.

The chain carries TRBV19 and TRBJ1-1; TRBD1 agrees at 8 bases. J was trimmed by 5 bases and V by 7 bases; bases with no gene match: 12. The CDR3 is 15 amino acids. Germline-derived CDR1 and CDR2 are LNHDA and SQIVND (reference sequence). The CDR3 reads CASISGQGAGTEAFF. The CDR3 DNA is TGTGCCAGTATCTCAGGGCAGGGGGCAGGGACTGAAGCTTTCTTT.

This clone was seen only once. The chain is built from TRBV29-1 and TRBJ1-1; no firm D call. This CDR3 has 12 residues. Germline-derived CDR1 and CDR2 are SQVTM and ANQGSEA. V was pared by 4 bases and J by 4 bases, with 10 bases between. CDR3 DNA: TGCAGCGTTGGCGAGGGAAGCACTGAAGCTTTCTTT. Encoded protein: CSVGEGSTEAFF.

The chain recombines TRBV9 with TRBJ2-1; 7 bases are shared with TRBD1. CDR3 length equals 13 residues. Trimming cost V 4 bases and J 8 bases; bases outside gene matches: 6. Germline V gives CDR1 SGDLS, CDR2 YYNGEE. The CDR3 protein is CASSMRQGDEQFF. The CDR3 DNA is TGTGCCAGCAGCATGCGACAGGGCGATGAGCAGTTCTTC.

The chain uses TRBV5-1 and TRBJ2-3; D call uncertain. V dropped 4 bases and J dropped 6 bases, with 12 bases sitting between them. Germline CDR1 is SGHRS and CDR2 is YFSETQ. The CDR3 extends over 13 amino acids. CDR3 region: CASSALGSDTQYF. CDR3 nucleotides: TGCGCCAGCAGCGCCCTAGGCTCGGATACGCAGTATTTT.

The chain combines TRBV5-1 with TRBJ2-1, with 7 bases matching TRBD2. The CDR3 length is 15 residues. Germline V CDR1 and CDR2: SGHRS, YFSETQ. V lost 0 bases and J lost 4; bases outside the gene matches: 4. In nucleotides, the CDR3 is TGCGCCAGCAGCTTGGCTTCGGGAGGTTACAATGAGCAGTTCTTC. Its protein product is CASSLASGGYNEQFF.

This clone has only a few counts. This chain links TRBV11-2 with TRBJ2-3, with D unresolved. In germline, CDR1 is SGHAT, CDR2 FQNNGV. Trimming pared 1 base from V and 6 bases from J, leaving 8 bases between. The length of the CDR3 is 13 residues. CDR3 DNA: TGTGCCAGCAGCTTAGCTAGGCAGGATACGCAGTATTTT. This codes for CASSLARQDTQYF.

Only a few counts were recorded for this clone. The CDR3 DNA follows: TGTGCCAGCAGCTTAGCGCTAGTCAGTACCTACGAGCAGTACTTC. Protein product: CASSLALVSTYEQYF. This chain uses TRBV7-8 with TRBJ2-7; D remains ambiguous. CDR1 SGHVS and CDR2 FQNEAQ come from the germline V gene. This CDR3 comprises 15 residues. With 0 bases removed from V and 2 bases from J, the gap between germline ends came to 11 bases.

This clone has a single count. The genes are TRBV5-1 and TRBJ2-3, with D hard to call. CDR1 SGHRS and CDR2 YFSETQ come from the germline V gene. The CDR3 extends over 15 amino acids. V was pared by 0 bases and J by 3 bases, with 11 bases between. The CDR3 nucleotides are TGCGCCAGCAGCTTGGGGTCTACGCCTACAGATACGCAGTATTTT. Its translation is CASSLGSTPTDTQYF.

The chain combines TRBV7-9 with TRBJ2-3; TRBD2 is a possible D gene (5 bases). Germline V CDR1 and CDR2: SEHNR, FQNEAQ (reference sequence). The CDR3 consists of 11 residues. V was cut by 6 bases and J by 10 bases, with 11 bases left in between. DNA for the CDR3: TGTGCCAGCAGGGAGGACGAAGCGCAGTATTTT. Translation gives CASREDEAQYF.

This clone has a single count. The J gene is TRBJ2-4, the V gene TRBV11-2; 11 bases map to TRBD1. The CDR3 is 16 residues long. Losses at the gene ends were 3 bases for V and 8 bases for J; bases not matched to a gene: 9. Germline loops: CDR1 SGHAT, CDR2 FQNNGV. The CDR3 region has the DNA TGTGCCAGCAGCTTCGACCGGGACAGGGGGATTTACATTCAGTACTTC. Protein: CASSFDRDRGIYIQYF.

The chain uses TRBV6-1 and TRBJ1-2; D remains ambiguous. Per germline, CDR1 MNHNS and CDR2 SASEGT. The CDR3 sequence is 15 residues long. Trimming took 2 bases from V and 4 from J, leaving 14 bases between them. This CDR3 is CASSESEGVGYGYTF. CDR3 DNA: TGTGCCAGCAGTGAATCGGAGGGAGTAGGCTATGGCTACACCTTC.